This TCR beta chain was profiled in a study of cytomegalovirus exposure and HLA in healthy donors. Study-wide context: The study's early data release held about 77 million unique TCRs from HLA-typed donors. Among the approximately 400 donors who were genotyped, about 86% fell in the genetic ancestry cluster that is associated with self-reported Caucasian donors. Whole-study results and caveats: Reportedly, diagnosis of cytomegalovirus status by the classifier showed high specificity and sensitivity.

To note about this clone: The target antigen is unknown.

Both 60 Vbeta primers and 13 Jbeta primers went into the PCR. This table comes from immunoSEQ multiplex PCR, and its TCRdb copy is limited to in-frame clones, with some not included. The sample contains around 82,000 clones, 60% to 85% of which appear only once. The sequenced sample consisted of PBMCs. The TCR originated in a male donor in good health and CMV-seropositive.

CDR3 in amino acids: CASSSGLAGDHYNEQFF. The CDR3 nucleotides are TGTGCCAGCAGTTCGGGACTAGCGGGAGACCATTACAATGAGCAGTTCTTC. V gene TRBV27 combines with J gene TRBJ2-1; 14 bases are a match to TRBD2. The CDR3 runs 17 residues. With 4 bases clipped from V and 4 bases from J, the junction kept 6 bases outside the gene matches. Per germline, CDR1 MNHEY and CDR2 SMNVEV (reference sequence).